These T cell receptor beta chains were read from a single sample in a study of OX40 agonist ivuxolimab in advanced cancers. TCRdb's copy holds only in-frame clones and misses some; the assay was immunoSEQ multiplex PCR. The sample holds fewer than 90,000 clones; 89% are singletons and the top ten take approximately 0.19%. Here the sequenced sample was CD4+ or CD8+ T cells sorted from blood, taken in a trial of the OX40 agonist ivuxolimab. The receptors stem from an adult with an advanced solid tumor such as melanoma, head and neck, liver or kidney cancer. The CDR3 runs from the conserved cysteine through the conserved F or W.

>TRBJ1-1|TRBV30
CAWSIYREKNEAFF
>TRBJ2-3|TRBV4-2
CASSQEVMQGSTDTQYF
>TRBJ2-2|TRBV6-1
CASSPVGSGELFF
>TRBJ2-1|TRBV6-6
CASSSGLAGHDEQFF
>TRBJ2-5|TRBV5-1
CASSLVAGVEETQYF
>TRBJ2-3|TRBV7-2
CASSLGQGADTQYF
>TRBJ1-2|TRBV7-8
CASSSGTGNYGYTF
>TRBJ1-6|TRBV6-5
CASSYGTGNSPLHF
>TRBJ1-4|TRBV5-1
CASSREGLNEKLFF
>TRBJ2-7|TRBV27
CASSFGGGPYEQYF
>TRBJ1-5|TRBV7-3
CASSAQTRVGPQHF
>TRBJ1-2|TRBV27
CASNPQAGLGDGYTF
>TRBJ1-2|TRBV6-6
CASSPGGAFRYTF
>TRBJ1-5|TRBV2
CASSDGTGAGQPQHF
>TRBJ2-4|TRBV5-8
CASSLGDNRAKNIQYF
>TRBJ2-4|TRBV11-2
CASSPSSRAADFKNIQYF
>TRBJ2-1|TRBV5-4
CASSLERTNPWNEQFF
>TRBJ2-3|TRBV10-3
CAIGTGQADTQYF
>TRBJ1-5|TRBV30
CAWSPTGGRDQPQHF
>TRBJ1-4|TRBV4-1
CASSQGWVTNEKLFF
>TRBJ2-5|TRBV11-3
CASSLDRDETQYF
>TRBJ1-4|TRBV5-1
CASSPLAGDEKLFF
>TRBJ2-7|TRBV7-2
CASSQGQGAGEQYF
>TRBJ2-3|TRBV11-2
CASSPAAASTDTQYF
>TRBJ2-2|TRBV2
CASTTSAGELFF
>TRBJ1-1|TRBV4-1
CASSTFQNRMNTEAFF
>TRBJ1-4|TRBV19
CASRTLTGGQGFNEKLFF
>TRBJ1-3|TRBV28
CASSGGVRLSSGNTIYF
>TRBJ1-1|TRBV19
CASSMEGTNTEAFF
>TRBJ2-7|TRBV11-3
CASSLGGMGGMDEQYF
>TRBJ2-1|TRBV30
CAFSPGNEQFF
>TRBJ2-1|TRBV29-1
CSVGQGIHEQFF
>TRBJ2-1|TRBV10-3
CAISVQVSSYNEQFF
>TRBJ1-2|TRBV18
CASSRAGTGDYGYTF
>TRBJ1-1|TRBV2
CASRPHRNTEAFF
>TRBJ2-6|TRBV29-1
CSVEDVRGTGANVLTF
>TRBJ1-2|TRBV7-2
CASSTTGGDYGYTF
>TRBJ2-1|TRBV14
CASSHGTSGNNEQFF
>TRBJ2-3|TRBV29-1
CSADNADGELVTQYF
>TRBJ1-1|TRBV7-3
CASSPQGSTEAFF
>TRBJ2-1|TRBV11-2
CASSTSGRGIDEQFF
>TRBJ2-5|TRBV6-1
CASSADRGAGVTQYF
>TRBJ2-1|TRBV5-5
CASSLTDRGYNEQFF
>TRBJ2-2|TRBV6-6
CASSYAVGTGAGELFF
>TRBJ2-7|TRBV5-1
CASSPGQDSYEQYF
>TRBJ2-1|TRBV30
CAWPPPSGRPNEQFF
>TRBJ2-7|TRBV27
CASSSWGRGDYEQYF
>TRBJ1-1|TRBV5-1
CASSPTAGTENTEAFF
>TRBJ2-5|TRBV29-1
CSVERGGQPQETQYF
>TRBJ2-1|TRBV10-3
CAIGGTSEEDEQFF
>TRBJ2-2|TRBV7-3
CASSLGGTGELFF
>TRBJ1-1|TRBV18
CASSPSLPGITEAFF
>TRBJ1-1|TRBV6-5
CASSRQRNTEAFF
>TRBJ2-1|TRBV19
CASSIDSAYNEQFF